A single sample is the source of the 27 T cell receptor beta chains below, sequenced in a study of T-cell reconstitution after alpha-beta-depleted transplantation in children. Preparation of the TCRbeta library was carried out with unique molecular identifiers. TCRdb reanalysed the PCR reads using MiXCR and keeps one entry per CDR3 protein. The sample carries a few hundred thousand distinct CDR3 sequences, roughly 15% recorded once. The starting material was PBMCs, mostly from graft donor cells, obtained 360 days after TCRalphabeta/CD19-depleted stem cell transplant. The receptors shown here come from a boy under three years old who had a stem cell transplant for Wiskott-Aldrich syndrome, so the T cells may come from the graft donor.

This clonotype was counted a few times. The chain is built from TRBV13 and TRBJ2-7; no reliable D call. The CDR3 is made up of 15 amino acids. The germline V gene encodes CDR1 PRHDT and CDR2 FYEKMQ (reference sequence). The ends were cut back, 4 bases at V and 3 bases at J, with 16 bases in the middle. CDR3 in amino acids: CASSSALRADYEQYF. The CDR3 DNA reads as TGTGCCAGCAGCTCGGCCCTCCGGGCCGACTACGAGCAGTACTTC.

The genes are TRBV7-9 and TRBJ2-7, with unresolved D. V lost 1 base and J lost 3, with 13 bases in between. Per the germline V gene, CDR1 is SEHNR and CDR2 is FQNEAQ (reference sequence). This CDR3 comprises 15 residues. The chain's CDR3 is CASSLVRPAHYEQYF. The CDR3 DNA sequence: TGTGCCAGCAGCTTAGTTCGCCCGGCCCACTACGAGCAGTACTTC.

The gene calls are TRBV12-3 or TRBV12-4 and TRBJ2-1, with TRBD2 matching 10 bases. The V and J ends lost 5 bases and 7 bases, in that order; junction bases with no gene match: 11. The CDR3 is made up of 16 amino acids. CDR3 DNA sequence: TGTGCCAGCAGTCTACGGACTAGCGGTTTCCCTAATGAGCAGTTCTTC. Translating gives CASSLRTSGFPNEQFF.

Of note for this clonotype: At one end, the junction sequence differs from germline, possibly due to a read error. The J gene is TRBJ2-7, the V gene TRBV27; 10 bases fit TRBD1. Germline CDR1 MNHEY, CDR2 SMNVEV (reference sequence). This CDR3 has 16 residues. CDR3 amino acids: CASSFVRGQGRATVTF. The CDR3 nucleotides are TGTGCCAGCAGTTTCGTCCGGGGACAGGGGCGAGCGACCGTTACCTTC.

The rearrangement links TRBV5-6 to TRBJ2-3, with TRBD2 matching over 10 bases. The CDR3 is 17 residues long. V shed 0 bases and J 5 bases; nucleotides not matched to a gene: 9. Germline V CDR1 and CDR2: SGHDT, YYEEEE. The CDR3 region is CASSLASGGAGGDTQYF. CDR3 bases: TGTGCCAGCAGCTTGGCCAGCGGGGGGGCCGGGGGAGATACGCAGTATTTT.

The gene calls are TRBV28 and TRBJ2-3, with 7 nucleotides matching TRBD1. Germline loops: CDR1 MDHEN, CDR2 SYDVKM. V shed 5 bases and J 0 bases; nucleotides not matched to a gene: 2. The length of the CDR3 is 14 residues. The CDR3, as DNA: TGTGCCAGCAGTAACAGGGGAAGCACAGATACGCAGTATTTT. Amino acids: CASSNRGSTDTQYF.

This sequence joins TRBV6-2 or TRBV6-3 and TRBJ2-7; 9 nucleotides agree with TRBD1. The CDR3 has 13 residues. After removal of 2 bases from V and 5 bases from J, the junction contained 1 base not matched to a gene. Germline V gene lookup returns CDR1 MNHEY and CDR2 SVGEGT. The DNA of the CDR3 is TGTGCCAGCAGTTACGGGACAGGGCACGAGCAGTACTTC. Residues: CASSYGTGHEQYF.

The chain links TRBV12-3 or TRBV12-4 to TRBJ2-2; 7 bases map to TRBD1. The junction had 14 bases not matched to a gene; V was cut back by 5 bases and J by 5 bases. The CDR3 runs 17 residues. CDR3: CASSPSRDRMGTGELFF. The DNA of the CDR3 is TGTGCCAGCAGTCCTTCCCGGGACAGAATGGGGACCGGGGAGCTGTTTTTT.

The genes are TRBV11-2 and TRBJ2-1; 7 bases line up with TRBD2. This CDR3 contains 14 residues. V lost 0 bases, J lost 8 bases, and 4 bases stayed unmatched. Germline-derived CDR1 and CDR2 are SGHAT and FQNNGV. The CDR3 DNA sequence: TGTGCCAGCAGCTTAGATCCCGGGAGGCATGAGCAGTTCTTC. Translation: CASSLDPGRHEQFF.

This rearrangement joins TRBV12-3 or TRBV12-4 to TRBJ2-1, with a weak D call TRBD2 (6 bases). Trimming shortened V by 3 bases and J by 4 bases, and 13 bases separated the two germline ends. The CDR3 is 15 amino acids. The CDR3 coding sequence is TGTGCCAGCAGTTTCGGCCCTAGCGCTTACAATGAGCAGTTCTTC. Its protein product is CASSFGPSAYNEQFF.

CDR3 amino acids: CASSPDRGADTQYF. The CDR3 bases are TGTGCCAGCAGCCCCGACAGGGGGGCAGATACGCAGTATTTT. The rearrangement uses TRBV13 and TRBJ2-3; TRBD1 aligns across 9 bases. Losses at the gene ends were 5 bases for V and 4 bases for J; bases not matched to a gene: 4. Looked up from germline, CDR1 is PRHDT and CDR2 is FYEKMQ (reference sequence). The CDR3 consists of 14 residues. Using reference TRBV13 and TRBJ2-3 for the parts outside the CDR3, the full variable domain is AAGVIQSPRHLIKEKRETATLKCYPIPRHDTVYWYQQGPGQDPQFLISFYEKMQSDKGSIPDRFSAQQFSDYHSELNMSSLELGDSALYFCASSPDRGADTQYFGPGTRLTVL.

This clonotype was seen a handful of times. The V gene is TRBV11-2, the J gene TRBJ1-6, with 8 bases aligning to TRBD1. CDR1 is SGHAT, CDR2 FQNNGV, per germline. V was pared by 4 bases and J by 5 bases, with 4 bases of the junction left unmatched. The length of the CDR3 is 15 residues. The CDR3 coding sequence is TGTGCCAGCAGCTCCGGACAGGGAGATAATTCACCCCTCCACTTT. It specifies CASSSGQGDNSPLHF.

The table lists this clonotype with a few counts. The CDR3 reads CASSLEARGEAFF. The CDR3 region has the DNA TGTGCCAGCAGCTTAGAGGCGAGGGGTGAAGCTTTCTTT. The chain has TRBV7-2 and TRBJ1-1, with D possibly being TRBD1 (5 bases). Looked up from germline, CDR1 is SGHTA and CDR2 is FQGNSA. The CDR3 runs 13 residues. Trimming stripped 1 base from V and 7 bases from J, with 10 bases between.

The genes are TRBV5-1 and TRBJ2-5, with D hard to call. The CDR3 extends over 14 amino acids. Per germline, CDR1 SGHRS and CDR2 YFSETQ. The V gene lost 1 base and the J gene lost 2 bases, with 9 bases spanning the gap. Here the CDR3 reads CASSLLVGQETQYF. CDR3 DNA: TGCGCCAGCAGCTTGTTAGTGGGACAAGAGACCCAGTACTTC. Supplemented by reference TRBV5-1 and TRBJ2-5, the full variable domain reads KAGVTQTPRYLIKTRGQQVTLSCSPISGHRSVSWYQQTPGQGLQFLFEYFSETQRNKGNFPGRFSGRQFSNSRSEMNVSTLELGDSALYLCASSLLVGQETQYFGPGTRLLVL.

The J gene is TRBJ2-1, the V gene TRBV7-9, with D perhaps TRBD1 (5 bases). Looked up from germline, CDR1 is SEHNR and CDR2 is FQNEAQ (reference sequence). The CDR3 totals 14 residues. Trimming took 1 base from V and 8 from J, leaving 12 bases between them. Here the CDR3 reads CASSLVLGLDEQFF. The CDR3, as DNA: TGTGCCAGCAGCTTAGTCTTGGGGCTGGATGAGCAGTTCTTC.

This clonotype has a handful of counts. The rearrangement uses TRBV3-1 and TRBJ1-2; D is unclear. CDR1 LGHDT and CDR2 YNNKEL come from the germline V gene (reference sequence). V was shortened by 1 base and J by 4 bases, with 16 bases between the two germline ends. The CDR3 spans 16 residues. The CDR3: CASSQGYNGMGYGYTF. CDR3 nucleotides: TGTGCCAGCAGCCAAGGGTATAACGGTATGGGCTATGGCTACACCTTC.

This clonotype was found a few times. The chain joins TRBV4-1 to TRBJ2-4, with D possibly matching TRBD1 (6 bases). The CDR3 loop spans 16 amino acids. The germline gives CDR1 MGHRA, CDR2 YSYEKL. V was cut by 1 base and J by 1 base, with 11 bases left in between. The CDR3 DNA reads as TGCGCCAGCAGCCAAGGACAGGCCTTGGCCAAAAACATTCAGTACTTC. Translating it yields CASSQGQALAKNIQYF.

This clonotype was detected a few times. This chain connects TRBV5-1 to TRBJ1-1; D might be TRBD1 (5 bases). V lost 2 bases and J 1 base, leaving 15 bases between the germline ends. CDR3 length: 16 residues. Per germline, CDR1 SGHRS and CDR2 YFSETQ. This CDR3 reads CASSFDPPGTNTEAFF. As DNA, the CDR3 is TGCGCCAGCAGCTTTGACCCCCCCGGGACGAACACTGAAGCTTTCTTT.

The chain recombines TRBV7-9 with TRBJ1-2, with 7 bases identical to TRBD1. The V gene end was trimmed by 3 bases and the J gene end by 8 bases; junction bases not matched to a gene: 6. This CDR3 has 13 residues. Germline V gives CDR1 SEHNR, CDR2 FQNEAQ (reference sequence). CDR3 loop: CASSFRQGGGYTF. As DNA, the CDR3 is TGTGCCAGCAGCTTCCGACAGGGCGGAGGCTACACCTTC.

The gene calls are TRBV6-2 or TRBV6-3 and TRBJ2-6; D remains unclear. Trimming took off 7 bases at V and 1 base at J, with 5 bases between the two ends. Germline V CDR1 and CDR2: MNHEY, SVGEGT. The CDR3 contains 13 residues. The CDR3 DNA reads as TGTGCCAGCAAACAGTCTGGGGCCAACGTCCTGACTTTC. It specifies CASKQSGANVLTF.

The CDR3 spells CASSWPGGADNEQFF. The CDR3 nucleotides are TGCGCCAGCAGCTGGCCCGGGGGGGCGGACAATGAGCAGTTCTTC. The rearrangement uses TRBV5-1 and TRBJ2-1, with 8 positions matching TRBD2. The CDR3 loop spans 15 amino acids. In germline, CDR1 is SGHRS, CDR2 YFSETQ. The V segment lost 3 bases and the J segment 5 bases; nucleotides outside the gene matches: 7.

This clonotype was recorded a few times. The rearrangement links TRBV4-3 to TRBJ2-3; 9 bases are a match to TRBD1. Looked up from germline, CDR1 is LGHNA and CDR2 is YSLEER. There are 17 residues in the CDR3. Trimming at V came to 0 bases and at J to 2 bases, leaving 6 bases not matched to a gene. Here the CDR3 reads CASSQEWDRVPTDTQYF. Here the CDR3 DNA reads TGCGCCAGCAGCCAAGAGTGGGACAGGGTTCCCACAGATACGCAGTATTTT.

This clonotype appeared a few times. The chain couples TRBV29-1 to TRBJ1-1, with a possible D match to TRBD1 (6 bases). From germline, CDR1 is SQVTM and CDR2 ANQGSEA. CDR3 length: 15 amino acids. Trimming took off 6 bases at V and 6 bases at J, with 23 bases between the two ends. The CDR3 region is CSVRGARTLLSEAFF. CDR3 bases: TGCAGCGTGCGGGGGGCGCGAACTCTGCTCTCTGAAGCTTTCTTT.

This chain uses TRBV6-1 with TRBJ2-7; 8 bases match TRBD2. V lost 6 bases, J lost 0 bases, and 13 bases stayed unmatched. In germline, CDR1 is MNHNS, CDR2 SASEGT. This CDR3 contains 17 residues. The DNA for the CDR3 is TGTGCCAGCAGGACCTACTGGGGTAGCGGGATCTCCTACGAGCAGTACTTC. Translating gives CASRTYWGSGISYEQYF.

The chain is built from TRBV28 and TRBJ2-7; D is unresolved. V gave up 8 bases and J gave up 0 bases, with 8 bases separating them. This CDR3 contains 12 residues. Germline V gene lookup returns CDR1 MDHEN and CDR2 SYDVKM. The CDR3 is CASQRTSYEQYF. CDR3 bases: TGTGCCAGCCAGAGGACCTCCTACGAGCAGTACTTC.

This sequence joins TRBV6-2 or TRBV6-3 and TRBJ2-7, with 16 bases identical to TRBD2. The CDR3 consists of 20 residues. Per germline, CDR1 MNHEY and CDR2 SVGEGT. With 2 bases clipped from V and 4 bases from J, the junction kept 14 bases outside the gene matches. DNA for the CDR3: TGTGCCAGCAGTTACACACTAGGGACTAGCGGGAGGGCCCCAATTTACGAGCAGTACTTC. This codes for CASSYTLGTSGRAPIYEQYF.

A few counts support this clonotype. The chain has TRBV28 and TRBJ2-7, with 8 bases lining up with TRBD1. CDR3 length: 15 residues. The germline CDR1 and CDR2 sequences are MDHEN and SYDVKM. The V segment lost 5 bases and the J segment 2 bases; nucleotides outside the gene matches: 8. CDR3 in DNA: TGTGCCAGCAGTCCCCTCCCGACAGGGGCCTACGAGCAGTACTTC. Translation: CASSPLPTGAYEQYF.